This TCR beta chain stems from a study of CD8 T cells in ankylosing spondylitis. This clonotype showed up just a few times. Its antigen is currently unknown. Quantitative 5'-RACE with molecular barcodes produced the TCR beta libraries. Via MiXCR, TCRdb re-called the 5' RACE reads, giving one row per CDR3 protein. The sample contains some 220,000 distinct CDR3 sequences, 8% to 11% of which appear only once. Study observations and caveats: Reports say disease-linked clones showed up significantly more in matched ankylosing spondylitis synovial fluid. Earlier authors reported some of these motif variants in reactive arthritis synovial fluid and blood.

The specimen sequenced was blood, either unsorted or a sorted T cell fraction (not recorded which). This sequence originates from a male donor with ankylosing spondylitis or in good health (not recorded which).

The CDR3 DNA sequence: TGTGCCAGCTCACCTATTCGGCCGGGACAGGGGTCCTACGAGCAGTACTTC. Residues: CASSPIRPGQGSYEQYF. The chain is built from TRBV18 and TRBJ2-7; 10 nucleotides agree with TRBD1. Trimming at V came to 3 bases and at J to 1 base, leaving 9 bases not matched to a gene. CDR1 is KGHSH and CDR2 is LQKENI in the germline V gene. The CDR3 extends over 17 amino acids.